Detailed here is one T cell receptor (beta chain). This clonotype was seen a handful of times. Its antigen is unknown. Base-call qualities are not available, and no considerably larger clone is one nucleotide away. The data were taken from a study of identical twins (TCRdb year 2016). As for the study more broadly: TCR alpha and beta repertoires from monozygotic twins, unrelated adults of various ages and cord blood were deep-sequenced to test whether fetal clonotypes persist. To rule out contamination, the twin experiments were replicated at different times with different library preparation protocols. Results and caveats for the whole study, not just this receptor: Out-of-frame TCR alpha sharing in monozygotic twins was systematically underestimated by recombination models, whereas sharing between unrelated individuals was in agreement with the recombination models. Conclusions relied on cross-sectional statistical analysis, since the same donors could not be followed over many years. Compared with coincidental sharing between unrelated individuals, out-of-frame TCR alpha sequences shared between twins had an excess of sequences with low generation probability. The excess sharing between twins in beta out-of-frame sequences was weaker because fewer shared sequences reduced the signal-to-noise ratio. Abundant cord blood beta clonotypes carried fewer insertions; young adult naive repertoires showed a weaker similar trend, while memory repertoires showed none. Zero-insertion analyses could be partly confounded by invariant T cells such as MAIT and iNKT, though diverse VJ usage argued against such confounding for most clonotypes.

Only healthy Caucasian donors were included. Three pairs of female monozygotic twins, all aged roughly 18 to 30 years, were included in the twin cohort. Peripheral blood mononuclear cells were the source from which RNA for the TCR libraries was isolated. The receptor library was made with 5' RACE. The run used an Illumina HiSeq 2000. Template switching added a universal primer binding site, and the final cDNA carried a unique molecular identifier that allowed TCR cDNA molecules to be counted accurately. First-strand cDNA for TCR alpha and beta chains was synthesized from specific primers in the conserved constant-segment region. To control for contamination, each cDNA library was double barcoded with a SMART-Mk sample barcode plus Illumina barcodes. TruSeq adapter sequences, together with Illumina sample barcodes, were added in two successive PCR steps. Sequencing of the TCR alpha and beta cDNA libraries was done on the Illumina HiSeq platform using custom primers. The authors' analysis ran thus. Unique molecular identifiers were extracted from raw reads with MiGEC, and CDR3 positions were determined with MiXCR. Recombination models were inferred per individual with the repgenHMM and IGoR tools using an EM algorithm. The tcR package in R was used for shared clonotype analysis, with sharing normalized by the product of cloneset sizes. Out-of-frame nonproductive sequences were analyzed to study raw recombination free of thymic and clonal selection effects. TCRdb passed the public sequencing reads through fastp at Q25 and MiXCR, retaining productive beta sequences. Rows are combined by CDR3 protein, so each entry shows the most common genes and DNA. TCRdb's processing, not the authors' own work, is the source of the V and J calls. This sample gives approximately 620,000 distinct CDR3 sequences in total; over 8.5% of them show up just once. Of the sample, approximately 0.96% falls within the top ten clones.

Taken from cysteine to phenylalanine, the CDR3 has 14 residues. Of the read, only the CDR3 DNA is kept; its 42 bases are in frame from base 1. Germline trimming amounts to 6 bases on V and 0 bases on J, with 3 as the count of junction bases outside the gene matches. CDR1 and CDR2, looked up from the germline V gene, are SGHTA and FQGNSA. The sample was also linked to a second study, of yellow fever vaccine responses in identical twins. The second study also describes: The authors reported that the T cell response to vaccination in identical twins appeared partly convergent and partly personalized. The study precisely tracked vaccine-responding T cell clones in identical twins.

What was sequenced was PBMCs. This receptor chain uses TRBV7-2 and TRBJ2-3, and 7 junctional nucleotides match TRBD1. This clonotype originated in a young woman in good health. The sequence in DNA is TGTGCCAGCAGATGGGACAGTAGCACAGATACGCAGTATTTT. The resulting protein is CASRWDSSTDTQYF.